A selection of T cell receptor beta chains follows, all from one sample in a study of identical twins. Each CDR3 protein gets one entry after TCRdb re-called the 5' RACE reads with MiXCR. This sample has about 390,000 distinct CDR3 sequences, with 7% to 9.5% found just once. The sample comprised naive T cells sorted from blood. The receptors here all came from a woman in her 50s in good health. Each CDR3 is given with its conserved first and last residue. D genes are given only for firm matches.

D gene	V gene	CDR3 protein
TRBD2	TRBV24-1	CATSDLVVAGGSEQFF
-	TRBV4-1	CASSQESGLERVFQFF
-	TRBV27	CASRLTENTEAFF
TRBD1	TRBV29-1	CSGTGGHEQYF
-	TRBV20-1	CSAPLGDAATNEKLFF
-	TRBV6-6	CASSYQWREPHTGNTEAFF
-	TRBV28	CASRNPQTYEQYF
-	TRBV12-3/TRBV12-4	CASSLRTYNSPLHF
TRBD2	TRBV2	CATTGLAGHNEQFF
TRBD1	TRBV10-3	CAIRLTGAQNTEAFF
TRBD2	TRBV5-1	CASSSRGTRRDTQYF
-	TRBV30	CAWSPQANTEAFF
-	TRBV5-1	CASSHLGGNTEAFF
TRBD1	TRBV29-1	CSVRGQYDQETQYF
-	TRBV27	CASSSTAYYEQYF
-	TRBV6-4	CASAIDRGDEQFF
TRBD1	TRBV4-1	CASSLRQGENYGYTF
-	TRBV12-3/TRBV12-4	CASSPLTEQFF
-	TRBV7-2	CASTRGPHNEQFF
TRBD1	TRBV27	CATQGTEYNEQFF
TRBD2	TRBV24-1	CATSDFASGKADTQYF
TRBD1	TRBV3-1	CASSQPTGTVNTIYF
-	TRBV6-1	CASSEAAGEQYF
-	TRBV27	CASSLIRTDLAEQYF
TRBD2	TRBV20-1	CSAIRTSGRPRKGELFF
-	TRBV7-2	CASSFSRLAEQFF
-	TRBV30	CAWSMRHNTEAFF
TRBD2	TRBV20-1	CSATRGWTSADEQFF
-	TRBV29-1	CSVKGHPDTEAFF
-	TRBV27	CASSSPFSYEQYF
-	TRBV10-3	CAIRQDNEQFF
-	TRBV9	CASSVGSDFYEQYF
-	TRBV2	CATQGLPSSYNEQFF
-	TRBV24-1	CATKSSYNEQFF
-	TRBV27	CASSLIGDRLSYEQYF
-	TRBV20-1	CSARGVGRPNSPLHF
-	TRBV12-3/TRBV12-4	CASSLASGNEAFF
TRBD1	TRBV29-1	CSVEETGTNNNEQFF
-	TRBV28	CASSWSLRDSPLHF
TRBD2	TRBV5-1	CASSLVVSSGTTDTQYF
-	TRBV10-3	CAISESIQDEQFF
-	TRBV20-1	CSAREFRQAVKNYGYTF
-	TRBV18	CASSPRGDRSTDTQYF
-	TRBV4-1	CASSQVPGDRNEQFF
TRBD2	TRBV5-1	CASRPETGTSGNEQFF
-	TRBV21-1	CASSTGGNTQYF
-	TRBV11-3	CASSLRAGPNEQFF
-	TRBV7-9	CASIAAGGPRAKNIQYF
-	TRBV7-9	CASSRQLGQFF
-	TRBV29-1	CSVEDHNIQYF
-	TRBV20-1	CSATGDPDTQYF
TRBD2	TRBV20-1	CSALEDAGGRYF
TRBD2	TRBV27	CASSSGTSGRAKEVNIQYF
TRBD2	TRBV5-6	CASSLGPSGETQYF
-	TRBV20-1	CSARARSSTDTQYF
-	TRBV27	CASTTSYNEQFF